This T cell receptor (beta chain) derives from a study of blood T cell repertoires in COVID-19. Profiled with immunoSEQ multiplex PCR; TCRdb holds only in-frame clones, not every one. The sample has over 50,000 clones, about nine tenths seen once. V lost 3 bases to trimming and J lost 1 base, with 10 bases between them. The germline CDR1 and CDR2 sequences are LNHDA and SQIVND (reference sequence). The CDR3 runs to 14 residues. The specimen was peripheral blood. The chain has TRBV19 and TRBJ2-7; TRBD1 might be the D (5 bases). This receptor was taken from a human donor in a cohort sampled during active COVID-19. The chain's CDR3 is CASSIRVSSYEQYF. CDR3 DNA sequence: TGTGCCAGTAGTATCAGGGTTTCTTCCTACGAGCAGTACTTC.